This TCR beta chain was recorded in a study of blood T cell repertoires in COVID-19. The CDR3 runs to 12 residues. The V and J ends lost 3 bases and 8 bases respectively, with 8 bases between them. Germline lookup yields CDR1 MNHEY and CDR2 SMNVEV (reference sequence). Generated by immunoSEQ multiplex PCR, the TCRdb table keeps only in-frame clones and is missing some. The repertoire consists of around 260,000 clones, with 85% occurring once and the leading ten covering roughly 15%. This receptor was obtained from a human donor in a cohort sampled during active COVID-19. The source material was peripheral blood. This chain connects TRBV27 to TRBJ2-1, with no clear D. In DNA, the CDR3 is TGTGCCAGCAGTTTTAATCTCGATGAGCAGTTCTTC. Protein sequence: CASSFNLDEQFF.